One sample yielded the 20 T cell receptor beta chains listed below, sequenced in a study of blood T cell repertoires in COVID-19. Using immunoSEQ multiplex PCR, the repertoire was profiled, and TCRdb retains in-frame clones only, with some absent. The repertoire holds about 86,000 clones, around 81% seen once, with 3% to 4% in the top ten. Sequenced: peripheral blood. The receptors originated from a man aged 50 or older with acute or convalescent COVID-19.

The V call is TRBV7-2, the J call TRBJ1-2; D ambiguous. V lost 5 bases to trimming and J lost 8 bases, with 21 bases between them. The CDR3 extends over 15 amino acids. Germline CDR1 SGHTA, CDR2 FQGNSA. The CDR3 here is CASSLLLGSQWGYTF. The CDR3 coding sequence is TGTGCCAGCAGCCTCCTGTTGGGCAGCCAATGGGGCTACACCTTC.

The V call is TRBV5-4, the J call TRBJ1-6; unclear D gene. V lost 1 base to trimming and J lost 0 bases, with 5 bases between them. Germline V gene data show CDR1 as SGHNT and CDR2 as YYREEE (reference sequence). There are 15 residues in the CDR3. CDR3 amino acids: CASSLWSSYNSPLHF. The CDR3 coding sequence is TGTGCCAGCAGCTTGTGGAGCTCCTATAATTCACCCCTCCACTTT. The full variable domain, its missing parts supplied by reference TRBV5-4 and TRBJ1-6, is ETGVTQSPTHLIKTRGQQVTLRCSSQSGHNTVSWYQQALGQGPQFIFQYYREEENGRGNFPPRFSGLQFPNYSSELNVNALELDDSALYLCASSLWSSYNSPLHFGNGTRLTVT.

This chain connects TRBV12-3 or TRBV12-4 to TRBJ2-4; 9 nucleotides match TRBD1. The CDR3 is 13 amino acids. V lost 3 bases to trimming and J lost 7 bases; unmatched junction nucleotides: 1. CDR3 DNA: TGTGCCAGCAGTTTCGGACAGGGGAACATTCAGTACTTC. This sequence encodes CASSFGQGNIQYF.

The V and J genes are TRBV13 and TRBJ2-1; 9 bases map to TRBD2. Germline trimming cut 8 bases from V and 7 bases from J; bases unmatched to any gene: 3. The CDR3 sequence is 12 residues long. Germline values: CDR1 PRHDT, CDR2 FYEKMQ (reference sequence). The CDR3 nucleotides read TGTGCCAGCGGGCTAGCGGGAAATGAGCAGTTCTTC. Protein: CASGLAGNEQFF.

This chain links TRBV19 with TRBJ1-1; D gene uncertain. This CDR3 spans 13 amino acids. The V and J ends lost 3 bases and 1 base respectively, with 6 bases between them. In germline, CDR1 is LNHDA, CDR2 SQIVND (reference sequence). This CDR3 reads CASSIRGNTEAFF. CDR3 nucleotides: TGTGCCAGTAGTATTAGAGGGAACACTGAAGCTTTCTTT. The whole variable domain, remainder taken from reference TRBV19 and TRBJ1-1, is DGGITQSPKYLFRKEGQNVTLSCEQNLNHDAMYWYRQDPGQGLRLIYYSQIVNDFQKGDIAEGYSVSREKKESFPLTVTSAQKNPTAFYLCASSIRGNTEAFFGQGTRLTVV.

V gene TRBV4-1 combines with J gene TRBJ2-7, with 7 bases matching TRBD2. In germline, CDR1 is MGHRA, CDR2 YSYEKL. The CDR3 covers 16 residues. Trimming cost V 4 bases and J 4 bases; bases outside gene matches: 13. Here the CDR3 DNA reads TGCGCCAGCAGCCGGGGATCTAGCGGTCTTGGTTACGAGCAGTACTTC. Translation gives CASSRGSSGLGYEQYF.

This chain joins TRBV5-1 and TRBJ1-1, with TRBD1 as a possible D gene (5 bases). The germline V gene encodes CDR1 SGHRS and CDR2 YFSETQ. V gave up 4 bases and J gave up 1 base, with 11 bases separating them. CDR3 length equals 14 residues. In DNA, the CDR3 is TGCGCCAGCAGCCGACAGCCGACGAACACTGAAGCTTTCTTT. Encoded protein: CASSRQPTNTEAFF.

This chain joins TRBV29-1 and TRBJ1-2, with 11 bases lining up with TRBD1. This CDR3 comprises 13 residues. Per the germline V gene, CDR1 is SQVTM and CDR2 is ANQGSEA. Trimming removed 3 bases from V and 6 bases from J; junction bases left unmatched: 3. The CDR3 here is CSVEGQGEDGYTF. CDR3 in DNA: TGCAGCGTTGAGGGACAGGGGGAGGATGGCTACACCTTC. The full variable domain, in which reference TRBV29-1 and TRBJ1-2 provide the parts outside the CDR3, is SAVISQKPSRDICQRGTSLTIQCQVDSQVTMMFWYRQQPGQSLTLIATANQGSEATYESGFVIDKFPISRPNLTFSTLTVSNMSPEDSSIYLCSVEGQGEDGYTFGSGTRLTVV.

The V gene is TRBV10-1, the J gene TRBJ2-3; TRBD1 agrees at 8 bases. The germline V gene encodes CDR1 WNHNN and CDR2 SYGVQD (reference sequence). With 3 bases clipped from V and 2 bases from J, the junction kept 10 bases outside the gene matches. This CDR3 is 17 amino acids long. CDR3 sequence: CASSDSGQGLHTDTQYF. The CDR3 DNA reads as TGCGCCAGCAGTGACTCAGGACAGGGCCTACACACAGATACGCAGTATTTT.

This chain joins TRBV6-2 or TRBV6-3 and TRBJ2-3; 11 bases align to TRBD2. CDR1 and CDR2 (germline): MNHEY, SVGEGT. The CDR3 covers 17 residues. Losses at the gene ends were 0 bases for V and 6 bases for J; bases not matched to a gene: 8. The CDR3 loop is CASSYSITSGSWDTQYF. In DNA, the CDR3 is TGTGCCAGCAGTTACTCGATAACTAGCGGGAGCTGGGATACGCAGTATTTT.

This clone was seen just once. The chain has TRBV9 and TRBJ2-1, with 14 bases fitting TRBD2. CDR3 length: 16 residues. Looked up from germline, CDR1 is SGDLS and CDR2 is YYNGEE. Trimming removed 0 bases from V and 8 bases from J; junction bases left unmatched: 4. This CDR3 is CASSVGGTSGSYEQFF. CDR3 sequence (DNA): TGTGCCAGCAGCGTAGGGGGGACTAGCGGGAGCTATGAGCAGTTCTTC.

V and J are TRBV11-2 and TRBJ2-2; D call uncertain. The V gene's germline CDR1 is SGHAT and CDR2 FQNNGV. The ends were cut back, 0 bases at V and 2 bases at J, with 4 bases in the middle. The CDR3 is 14 residues long. CDR3 loop: CASSLELNTGELFF. CDR3 in DNA: TGTGCCAGCAGCTTAGAACTAAACACCGGGGAGCTGTTTTTT.

The rearrangement links TRBV7-2 to TRBJ2-2; 8 bases are shared with TRBD2. Germline V gene sequence: CDR1 SGHTA, CDR2 FQGNSA. Losses at the gene ends were 5 bases for V and 1 base for J; bases not matched to a gene: 6. The CDR3 sequence is 16 residues long. The DNA of the CDR3 is TGTGCCAGCAGCCCGCGGGGGGAATTGAACACCGGGGAGCTGTTTTTT. It encodes CASSPRGELNTGELFF.

In its sample, this clone was seen once. The chain combines TRBV4-3 with TRBJ2-2; a possible D gene is TRBD1 (6 bases). CDR1 and CDR2 (germline): LGHNA, YSLEER. V dropped 6 bases and J dropped 4 bases, with 12 bases sitting between them. The length of the CDR3 is 14 residues. CDR3 sequence (DNA): TGCGCCAGCAGTTGGGCAGGGGCCACCGGGGAGCTGTTTTTT. Amino acid sequence: CASSWAGATGELFF.

The rearrangement joins TRBV29-1 to TRBJ2-7; 16 bases line up with TRBD2. The CDR3 has 17 amino acids. With V trimmed by 5 bases and J by 0 bases, 7 bases remained unmatched. Germline V CDR1 and CDR2: SQVTM, ANQGSEA. The CDR3 loop reads CSVSGTSGRGGSYEQYF. In DNA form, the CDR3 reads TGCAGCGTTTCCGGGACTAGCGGGAGGGGGGGCTCCTACGAGCAGTACTTC.

The chain is built from TRBV19 and TRBJ1-2; 7 bases map to TRBD1. The CDR3 spans 16 residues. Germline lookup yields CDR1 LNHDA and CDR2 SQIVND (reference sequence). V gave up 4 bases and J gave up 2 bases; unmatched junction bases: 10. CDR3 DNA sequence: TGTGCCAGTAGTACACTTCCCGGGACAGAGAACTATGGCTACACCTTC. This translates into CASSTLPGTENYGYTF.

The rearrangement uses TRBV4-3 and TRBJ1-1, with a possible D match to TRBD1 (6 bases). This CDR3 spans 15 amino acids. The V gene's germline CDR1 is LGHNA and CDR2 YSLEER. The V gene lost 1 base and the J gene lost 4 bases, with 13 bases spanning the gap. For the CDR3, the DNA is TGCGCCAGCAGCCAAGGGACAGTATTGGGCACTGAAGCTTTCTTT. Translation: CASSQGTVLGTEAFF.

The CDR3 loop is CASSFSSGSYEQYF. CDR3 DNA sequence: TGTGCCAGCAGTTTTTCTAGCGGATCATACGAGCAGTACTTC. This chain links TRBV28 with TRBJ2-7, with 7 bases aligning to TRBD2. V trimming: 3 bases; J trimming: 4 bases; junction bases outside the gene matches: 6. The CDR3 sequence is 14 residues long. Germline V gene sequence: CDR1 MDHEN, CDR2 SYDVKM.

The chain joins TRBV27 to TRBJ2-6, with TRBD1 identical over 7 bases. V was pared by 2 bases and J by 2 bases, with 0 bases of the junction left unmatched. CDR1 and CDR2 (germline): MNHEY, SMNVEV (reference sequence). The CDR3 totals 15 residues. CDR3 residues: CASSLQGAGANVLTF. The CDR3 DNA sequence: TGTGCCAGCAGTTTACAGGGGGCTGGGGCCAACGTCCTGACTTTC. The full variable domain, in which reference TRBV27 and TRBJ2-6 provide the parts outside the CDR3, is EAQVTQNPRYLITVTGKKLTVTCSQNMNHEYMSWYRQDPGLGLRQIYYSMNVEVTDKGDVPEGYKVSRKEKRNFPLILESPSPNQTSLYFCASSLQGAGANVLTFGAGSRLTVL.

This sequence joins TRBV5-5 and TRBJ2-5; 12 bases match TRBD2. V lost 4 bases, J lost 8 bases, and 15 bases stayed unmatched. The germline CDR1 and CDR2 sequences are SGHKS and YYEKEE (reference sequence). The CDR3 is 17 amino acids. CDR3 sequence (DNA): TGTGCCAGCAGCCTCTCACTAGCGGGGGGCCCTCAAGGAACCCAGTACTTC. It is translated as CASSLSLAGGPQGTQYF. Filled out from reference TRBV5-5 and TRBJ2-5, the complete variable domain reads DAGVTQSPTHLIKTRGQQVTLRCSPISGHKSVSWYQQVLGQGPQFIFQYYEKEERGRGNFPDRFSARQFPNYSSELNVNALLLGDSALYLCASSLSLAGGPQGTQYFGPGTRLLVL.